A selection of T cell receptor beta chains follows, all from one sample in a study of blood T cell repertoires in COVID-19. Here immunoSEQ multiplex PCR was the method, and the copy in TCRdb shows in-frame clones only, minus some. The table records around 180,000 clones, roughly 90% of them present only once. Sequenced input: peripheral blood. The receptors originated from a man aged 55 to 69 with acute or convalescent COVID-19. CDR3s leave out the opening cysteine and the closing phenylalanine or tryptophan. Each record gives: V gene, CDR3 length, CDR3 protein.

V gene: TRBV24-1
CDR3 length: 11
CDR3 protein: ATSRTGNTEAF

V gene: TRBV11-3
CDR3 length: 12
CDR3 protein: ASSLGAGGAEQY

V gene: TRBV7-9
CDR3 length: 11
CDR3 protein: ASSYGEVSGYT

V gene: TRBV2
CDR3 length: 11
CDR3 protein: ASNGQGADTQY

V gene: TRBV24-1
CDR3 length: 12
CDR3 protein: ATSGGGNTDTQY

V gene: TRBV15
CDR3 length: 14
CDR3 protein: ATSSLSVEGADGYT

V gene: TRBV19
CDR3 length: 11
CDR3 protein: ASRPGGTDTIY

V gene: TRBV25-1
CDR3 length: 11
CDR3 protein: ASSEDYQETQY

V gene: TRBV19
CDR3 length: 11
CDR3 protein: ASTTGQNEKLF

V gene: TRBV24-1
CDR3 length: 18
CDR3 protein: ATSDWGPGRSRSSYNEQF

V gene: TRBV7-9
CDR3 length: 11
CDR3 protein: ASSSGSRLPLH

V gene: TRBV6-2/TRBV6-3
CDR3 length: 14
CDR3 protein: ASSQPGHPRGDTQY

V gene: TRBV19
CDR3 length: 13
CDR3 protein: ASSIDRGSTDTQY

V gene: TRBV12-5
CDR3 length: 12
CDR3 protein: ASGLGGVNQPQH

V gene: TRBV19
CDR3 length: 13
CDR3 protein: ASSMPGQRNTEAF

V gene: TRBV6-6
CDR3 length: 14
CDR3 protein: ASSYMAVNSGNTIY

V gene: TRBV4-3
CDR3 length: 16
CDR3 protein: ASSQAPILSGVNEKLF

V gene: TRBV7-2
CDR3 length: 12
CDR3 protein: ASSELGQIYGYT

V gene: TRBV25-1
CDR3 length: 12
CDR3 protein: ASSESLTGGESF

V gene: TRBV7-8
CDR3 length: 11
CDR3 protein: ASSLTTGDTIY

V gene: TRBV4-2
CDR3 length: 11
CDR3 protein: ASSQDATDTQY

V gene: TRBV2
CDR3 length: 14
CDR3 protein: ASSEAGGFSGNTIY

V gene: TRBV10-3
CDR3 length: 11
CDR3 protein: AISPRPTDTQY

V gene: TRBV19
CDR3 length: 13
CDR3 protein: ASSIRGTGEYGYT